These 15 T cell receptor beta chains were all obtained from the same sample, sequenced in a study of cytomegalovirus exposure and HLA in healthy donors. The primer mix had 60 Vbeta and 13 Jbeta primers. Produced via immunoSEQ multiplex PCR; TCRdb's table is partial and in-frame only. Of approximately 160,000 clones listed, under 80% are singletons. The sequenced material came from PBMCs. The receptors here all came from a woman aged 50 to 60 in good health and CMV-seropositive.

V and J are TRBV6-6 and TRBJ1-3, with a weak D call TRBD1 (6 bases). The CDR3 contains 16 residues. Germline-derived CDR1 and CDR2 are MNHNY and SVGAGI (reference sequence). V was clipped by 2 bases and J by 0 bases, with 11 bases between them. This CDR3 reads CASSYMTGFSGNTIYF. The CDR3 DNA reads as TGTGCCAGCAGTTACATGACAGGATTCTCTGGAAACACCATATATTTT.

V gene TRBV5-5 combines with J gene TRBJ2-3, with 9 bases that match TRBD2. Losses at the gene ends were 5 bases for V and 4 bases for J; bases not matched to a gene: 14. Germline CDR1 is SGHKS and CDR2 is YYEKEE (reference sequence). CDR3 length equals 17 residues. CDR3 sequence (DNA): TGTGCCAGCAGTATATCCGCGGGGGGGTTTATCCCAGATACGCAGTATTTT. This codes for CASSISAGGFIPDTQYF. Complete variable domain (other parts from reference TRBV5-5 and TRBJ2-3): DAGVTQSPTHLIKTRGQQVTLRCSPISGHKSVSWYQQVLGQGPQFIFQYYEKEERGRGNFPDRFSARQFPNYSSELNVNALLLGDSALYLCASSISAGGFIPDTQYFGPGTRLTVL.

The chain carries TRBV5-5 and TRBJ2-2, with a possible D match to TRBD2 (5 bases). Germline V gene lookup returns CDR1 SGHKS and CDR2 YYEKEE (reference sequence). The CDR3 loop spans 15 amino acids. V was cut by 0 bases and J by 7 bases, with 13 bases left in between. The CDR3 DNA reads TGTGCCAGCAGCTTGGTGGGCGGGTGGAGCGGGGAGCTGTTTTTT. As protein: CASSLVGGWSGELFF.

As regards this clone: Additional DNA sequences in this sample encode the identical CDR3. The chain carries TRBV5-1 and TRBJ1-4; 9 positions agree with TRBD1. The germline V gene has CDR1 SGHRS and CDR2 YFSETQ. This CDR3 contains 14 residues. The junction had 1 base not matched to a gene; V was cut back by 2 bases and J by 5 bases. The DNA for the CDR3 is TGCGCCAGCAGCTTCGGACAGGGGAATGAAAAACTGTTTTTT. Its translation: CASSFGQGNEKLFF.

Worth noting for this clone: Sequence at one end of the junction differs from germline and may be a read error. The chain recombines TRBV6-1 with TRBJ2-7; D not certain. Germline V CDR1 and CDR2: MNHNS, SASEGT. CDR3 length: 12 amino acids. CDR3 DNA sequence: TGTGCCAGCAGTGAAGCGGGCCCCAGCCCGGACTTC. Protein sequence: CASSEAGPSPDF.

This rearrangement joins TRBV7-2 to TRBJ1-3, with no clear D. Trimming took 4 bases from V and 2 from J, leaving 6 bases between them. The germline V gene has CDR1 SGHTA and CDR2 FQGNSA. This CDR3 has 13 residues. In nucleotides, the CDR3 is TGTGCCAGCAGCTCCCGCGCTGGAAACACCATATATTTT. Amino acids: CASSSRAGNTIYF.

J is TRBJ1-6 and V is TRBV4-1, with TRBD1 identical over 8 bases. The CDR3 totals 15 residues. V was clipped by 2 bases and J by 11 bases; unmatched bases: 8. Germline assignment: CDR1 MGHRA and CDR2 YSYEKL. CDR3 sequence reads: CASSQSGTGGTPLHF. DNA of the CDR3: TGCGCCAGCAGCCAAAGCGGGACAGGAGGAACACCCCTCCACTTT.

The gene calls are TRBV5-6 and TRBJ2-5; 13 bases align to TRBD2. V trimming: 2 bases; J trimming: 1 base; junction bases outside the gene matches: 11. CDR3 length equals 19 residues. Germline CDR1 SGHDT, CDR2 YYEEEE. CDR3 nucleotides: TGTGCCAGCAGCTTAGTTACTAGCGGGGGGGCGTTGGGCCAAGAGACCCAGTACTTC. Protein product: CASSLVTSGGALGQETQYF.

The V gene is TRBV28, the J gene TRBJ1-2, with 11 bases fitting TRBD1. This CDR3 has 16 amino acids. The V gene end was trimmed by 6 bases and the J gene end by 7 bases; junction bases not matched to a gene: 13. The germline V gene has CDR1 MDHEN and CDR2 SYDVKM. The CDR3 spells CASRRTGGREGAGYTF. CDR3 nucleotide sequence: TGTGCCAGCAGAAGGACAGGGGGCCGGGAAGGCGCTGGCTACACCTTC.

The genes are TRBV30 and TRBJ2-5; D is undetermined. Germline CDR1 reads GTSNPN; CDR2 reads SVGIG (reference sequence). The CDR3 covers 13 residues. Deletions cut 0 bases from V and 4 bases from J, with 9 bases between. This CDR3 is CAWSVLLSETQYF. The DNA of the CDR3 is TGTGCCTGGAGTGTACTCCTATCAGAGACCCAGTACTTC.

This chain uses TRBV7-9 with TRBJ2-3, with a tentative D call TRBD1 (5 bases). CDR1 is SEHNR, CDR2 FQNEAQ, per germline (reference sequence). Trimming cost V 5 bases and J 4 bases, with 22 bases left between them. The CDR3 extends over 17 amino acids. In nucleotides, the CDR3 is TGTGCCAGCAGCATTCAGGGCTTCCTCCGAAGCGCAGATACGCAGTATTTT. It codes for CASSIQGFLRSADTQYF.

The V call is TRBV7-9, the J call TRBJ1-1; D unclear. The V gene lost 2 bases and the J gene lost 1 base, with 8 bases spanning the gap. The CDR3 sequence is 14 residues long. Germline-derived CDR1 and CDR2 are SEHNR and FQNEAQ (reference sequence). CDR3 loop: CASSLQAGNTEAFF. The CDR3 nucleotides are TGTGCCAGCAGCTTACAGGCTGGGAACACTGAAGCTTTCTTT.

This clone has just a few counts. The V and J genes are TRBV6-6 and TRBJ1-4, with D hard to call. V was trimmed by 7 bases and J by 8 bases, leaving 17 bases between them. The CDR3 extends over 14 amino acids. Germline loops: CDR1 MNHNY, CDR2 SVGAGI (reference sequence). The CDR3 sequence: CASTGAGRAEKLFF. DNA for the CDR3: TGTGCCAGCACAGGCGCCGGGAGGGCGGAAAAACTGTTTTTT.

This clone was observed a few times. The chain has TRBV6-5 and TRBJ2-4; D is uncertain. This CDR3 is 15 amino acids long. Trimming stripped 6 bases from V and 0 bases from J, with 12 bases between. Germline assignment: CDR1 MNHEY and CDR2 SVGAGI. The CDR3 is CASSPTTLAKNIQYF. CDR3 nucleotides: TGTGCCAGCAGCCCAACTACCTTAGCCAAAAACATTCAGTACTTC.

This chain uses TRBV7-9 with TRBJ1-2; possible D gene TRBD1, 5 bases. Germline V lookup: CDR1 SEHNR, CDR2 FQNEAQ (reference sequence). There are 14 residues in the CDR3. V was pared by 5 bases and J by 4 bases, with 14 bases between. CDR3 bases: TGTGCCAGCAGCGTAGGCCAGGGAGGCTATGGCTACACCTTC. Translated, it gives CASSVGQGGYGYTF.